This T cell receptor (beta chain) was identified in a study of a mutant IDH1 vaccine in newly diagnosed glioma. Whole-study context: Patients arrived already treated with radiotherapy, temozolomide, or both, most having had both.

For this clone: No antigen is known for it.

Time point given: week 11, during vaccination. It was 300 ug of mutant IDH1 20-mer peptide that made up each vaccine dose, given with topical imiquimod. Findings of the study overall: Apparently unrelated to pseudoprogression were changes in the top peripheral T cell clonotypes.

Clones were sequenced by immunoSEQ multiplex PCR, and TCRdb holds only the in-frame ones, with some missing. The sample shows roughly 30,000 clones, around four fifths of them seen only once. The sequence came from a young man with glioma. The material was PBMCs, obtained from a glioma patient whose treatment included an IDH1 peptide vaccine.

The CDR3 DNA is TGTGCCAGCAGGTCCCCGGGAGCCGAGGTGGAGGCTTTCTTT. Translating gives CASRSPGAEVEAFF. The chain is built from TRBV7-9 and TRBJ1-1; D is uncertain. The CDR3 sequence is 14 residues long. Trimming shortened V by 6 bases and J by 11 bases, and 22 bases separated the two germline ends. Germline CDR1 and CDR2: SEHNR and FQNEAQ (reference sequence).